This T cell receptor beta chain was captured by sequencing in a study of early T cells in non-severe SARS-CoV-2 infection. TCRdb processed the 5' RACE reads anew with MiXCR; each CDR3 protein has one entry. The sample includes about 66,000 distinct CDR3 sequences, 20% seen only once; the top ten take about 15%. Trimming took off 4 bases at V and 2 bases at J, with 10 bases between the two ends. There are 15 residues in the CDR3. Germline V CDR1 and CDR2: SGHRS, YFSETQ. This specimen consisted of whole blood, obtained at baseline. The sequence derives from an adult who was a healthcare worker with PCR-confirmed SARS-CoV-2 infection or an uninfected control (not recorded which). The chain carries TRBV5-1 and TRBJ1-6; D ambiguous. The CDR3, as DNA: TGCGCCAGCAGCCCGAGGGAGACCTATAATTCACCCCTCCACTTT. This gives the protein CASSPRETYNSPLHF. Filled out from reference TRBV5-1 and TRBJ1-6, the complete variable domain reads KAGVTQTPRYLIKTRGQQVTLSCSPISGHRSVSWYQQTPGQGLQFLFEYFSETQRNKGNFPGRFSGRQFSNSRSEMNVSTLELGDSALYLCASSPRETYNSPLHFGNGTRLTVT.